This T cell receptor beta chain was identified during a study of blood T cell repertoires in COVID-19. Study background: Collection of acute and convalescent COVID-19 samples took place in the United States, Italy and Spain. The cDNA or gDNA used as material had been derived from T cells, B-cell-depleted T cells, or PBMCs.

CDR3 length equals 12 residues. V was clipped by 7 bases and J by 5 bases, with 11 bases between them. CDR1 is MDHEN, CDR2 SYDVKM, per germline. Per the study methods: Quantification of nucleated cells was approximated via reference gene primer amplification. This table comes from immunoSEQ multiplex PCR, and its TCRdb copy is limited to in-frame clones, with some not included. V and J calls and clone size follow that table, whereas D and trimming were derived from the DNA. Seen here are a few hundred thousand clones, roughly 86% observed once, and the top ten hold over 9%. The TCR originated in a woman aged 30 to 39 who had recovered from COVID-19. J is TRBJ1-2 and V is TRBV28; weak D call: TRBD1 (5 bases). The sample was PBMCs or T cells enriched from blood (not recorded which). The CDR3: CASINQGYGYTF. CDR3 DNA: TGTGCCAGCATCAACCAGGGTTATGGCTACACCTTC.